The present T cell receptor beta chain was sequenced within a study of human T cells and chemical hapten exposure (dated by TCRdb to the early 2020s). As for the study more broadly: For sensitization, 2% DPC in acetone was applied to a roughly 2 cm by roughly 2 cm area of upper inner arm skin. Weekly therapeutic DPC doses were additionally applied to the scalp of patients throughout the approximately 25-week study period. Patch tests used Finn chambers with 0.01% DPC on the upper back, scored after 6 days by International Contact Dermatitis Research Group standards. The mostly female patient cohort included alopecia areata with under or over 50% scalp involvement, alopecia totalis and alopecia universalis. The libraries were sequenced as a pool, and the TCR yield per sample differed mostly because of small variations in library volumes within the pool. Peripheral blood TCR repertoire changes were tracked in vivo in alopecia patients during primary and secondary sensitization to the hapten diphenylcyclopropenone (DPC). Blood samples were taken from patients before sensitization (week 0) and at 2, 6 and about 24 weeks after DPC sensitization. About 30 alopecia patients provided blood for TCR sequencing at one to four time points (pre-sensitization, 2, 6 and 24 weeks). The study at large found these results: Repeated subsampling changed both the strength of the expansion versus patch-test correlation and the threshold at which that correlation became significant. A positive correlation was found between the number of PT1 expanded TCRs and patch test score, with significance reached at thresholds 8, 16 and 32 but not 4. No change with DPC sensitization was found in the number of TCRs above 1 in 1000 frequency, and no evidence of global repertoire structure alterations was found. Significantly more large CDR3 similarity clusters were formed by expanded TCRs than by pre-sensitization or healthy control sets, consistent with antigen-driven responses. Because every patient had alopecia, a presumed autoimmune disease, the patients' immune response might differ from that of healthy individuals.

This clonotype was found a few times. Its antigen is unknown. Within one base of it there is no much larger clone, and no base qualities were kept. Library prep was done by RACE. Sequencing was carried out with a NextSeq 500. During library preparation, unique molecular identifiers were attached to individual cDNA molecules so that TCRs could be counted quantitatively and reproducibly. Both TCR alpha and TCR beta chains were sequenced from each blood RNA sample. The published analysis was carried out like this. The median number of TCRs per sample was 95,638, ranging from about 23,224 to 750,000. The Decombinator software suite was used to annotate V, J and CDR3 in the TCR reads. For the PS versus PT1 abundance plots, all samples were subsampled to the same number of TCRs (28,000). TCRs were defined as expanded if absent before sensitization and observed at least eight times at the 2-week time point. TCRdb itself trimmed the public reads at Q25 with fastp, ran MiXCR and retained productive beta chains. Rows are combined by CDR3 protein, so each entry shows the most common genes and DNA. The V and J calls follow TCRdb's processing rather than the paper's. Across this sample there are more than 55,000 distinct CDR3 sequences, with more than 7.5% seen only once. Together, the top ten hold nearly 10% of the sample.

In light of the paper, this sample's time point label describes: pre-sensitization, week 0. The treatment or condition label of this sample denotes: therapeutic diphenylcyclopropenone sensitization with weekly scalp DPC. Blood at each patch-test visit was drawn before the patch test was applied. To be eligible, patients had to be aged 18 to 70, diagnosed with alopecia and judged suitable for DPC therapy, while pregnant patients were excluded. Total RNA was extracted from unfractionated whole blood collected in Tempus Blood RNA tubes. The V and J ends are trimmed by 3 bases and 4 bases, leaving 9 bases between them. There are 13 amino acids in the CDR3, from cysteine to phenylalanine inclusive. Only CDR3 DNA is held: 39 bases, read in frame from base 1. For CDR1 and CDR2, the germline V gene (reference sequence) lists SEHNR and FQNEAQ.

This receptor was taken from a man aged 35 to 55 with alopecia areata. Some clones in this sample may be carry-over from other donors' samples. The chain couples TRBV7-9 to TRBJ2-5; confidence is insufficient to name the D gene. Sequencing used whole blood, obtained in connection with sensitization to the hapten diphenylcyclopropenone (DPC). The DNA sequence is as follows: TGTGCCAGCAGCTTTCCGTGGTTAGAGACCCAGTACTTC. Its translation is CASSFPWLETQYF.